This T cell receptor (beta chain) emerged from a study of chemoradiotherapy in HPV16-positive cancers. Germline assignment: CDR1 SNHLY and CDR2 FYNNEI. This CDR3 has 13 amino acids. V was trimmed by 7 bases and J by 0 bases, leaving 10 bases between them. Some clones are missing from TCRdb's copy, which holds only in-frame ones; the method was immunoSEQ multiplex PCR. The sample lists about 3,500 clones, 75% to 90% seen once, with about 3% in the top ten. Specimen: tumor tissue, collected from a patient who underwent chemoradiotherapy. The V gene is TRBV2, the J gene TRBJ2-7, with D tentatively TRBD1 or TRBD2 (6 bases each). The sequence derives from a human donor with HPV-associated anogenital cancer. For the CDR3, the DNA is TGTGCCAGCAAGGGGGGCAACTCCTACGAGCAGTACTTC. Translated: CASKGGNSYEQYF. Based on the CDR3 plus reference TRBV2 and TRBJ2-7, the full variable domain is EPEVTQTPSHQVTQMGQEVILRCVPISNHLYFYWYRQILGQKVEFLVSFYNNEISEKSEIFDDQFSVERPDGSNFTLKIRSTKLEDSAMYFCASKGGNSYEQYFGPGTRLTVT.